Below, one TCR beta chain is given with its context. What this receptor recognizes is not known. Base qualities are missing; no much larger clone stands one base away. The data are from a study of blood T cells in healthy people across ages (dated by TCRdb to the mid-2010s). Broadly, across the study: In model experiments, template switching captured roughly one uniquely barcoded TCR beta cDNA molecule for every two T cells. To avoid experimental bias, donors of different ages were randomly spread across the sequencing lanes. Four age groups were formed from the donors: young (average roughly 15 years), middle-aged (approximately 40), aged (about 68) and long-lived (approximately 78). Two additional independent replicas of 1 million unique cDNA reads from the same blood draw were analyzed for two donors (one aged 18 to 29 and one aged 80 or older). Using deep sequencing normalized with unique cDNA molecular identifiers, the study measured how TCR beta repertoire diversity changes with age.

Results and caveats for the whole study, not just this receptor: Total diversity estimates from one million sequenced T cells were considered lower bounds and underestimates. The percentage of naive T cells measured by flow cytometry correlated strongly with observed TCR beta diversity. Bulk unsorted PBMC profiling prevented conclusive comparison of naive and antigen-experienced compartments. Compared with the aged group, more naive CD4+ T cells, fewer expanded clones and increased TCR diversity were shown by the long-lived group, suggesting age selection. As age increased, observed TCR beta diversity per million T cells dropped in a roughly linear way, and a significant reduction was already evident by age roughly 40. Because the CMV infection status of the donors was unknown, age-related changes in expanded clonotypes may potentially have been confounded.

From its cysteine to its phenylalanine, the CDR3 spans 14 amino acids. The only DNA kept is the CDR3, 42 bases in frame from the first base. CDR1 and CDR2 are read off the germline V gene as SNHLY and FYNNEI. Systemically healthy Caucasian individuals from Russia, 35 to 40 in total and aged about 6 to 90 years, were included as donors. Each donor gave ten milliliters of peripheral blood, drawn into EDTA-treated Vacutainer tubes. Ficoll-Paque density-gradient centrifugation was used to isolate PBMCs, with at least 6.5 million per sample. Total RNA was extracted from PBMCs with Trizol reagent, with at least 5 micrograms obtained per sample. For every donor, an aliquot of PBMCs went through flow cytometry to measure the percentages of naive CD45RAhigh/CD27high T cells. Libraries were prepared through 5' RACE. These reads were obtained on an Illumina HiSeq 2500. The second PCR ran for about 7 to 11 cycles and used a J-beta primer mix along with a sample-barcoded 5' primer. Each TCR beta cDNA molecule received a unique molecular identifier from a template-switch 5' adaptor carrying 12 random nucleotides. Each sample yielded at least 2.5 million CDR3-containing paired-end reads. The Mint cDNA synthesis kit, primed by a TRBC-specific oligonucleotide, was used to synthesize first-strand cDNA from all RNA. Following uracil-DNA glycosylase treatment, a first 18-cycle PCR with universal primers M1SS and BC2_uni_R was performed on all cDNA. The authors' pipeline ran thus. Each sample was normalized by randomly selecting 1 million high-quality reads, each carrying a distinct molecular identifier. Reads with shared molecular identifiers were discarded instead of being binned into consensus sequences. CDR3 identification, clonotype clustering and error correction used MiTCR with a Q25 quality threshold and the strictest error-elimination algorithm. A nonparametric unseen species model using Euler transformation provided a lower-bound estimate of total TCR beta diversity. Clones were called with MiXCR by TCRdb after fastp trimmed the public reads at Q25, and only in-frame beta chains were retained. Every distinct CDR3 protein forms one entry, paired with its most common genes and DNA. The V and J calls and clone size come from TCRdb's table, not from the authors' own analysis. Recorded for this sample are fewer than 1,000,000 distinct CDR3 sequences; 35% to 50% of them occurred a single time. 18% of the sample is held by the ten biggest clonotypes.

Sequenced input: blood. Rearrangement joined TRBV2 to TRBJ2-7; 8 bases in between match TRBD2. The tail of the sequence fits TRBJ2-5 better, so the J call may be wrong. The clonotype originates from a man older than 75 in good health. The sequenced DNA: TGTGCCAGCAGACAAGGGACTAGGCGAGAGACCCAGTACTTC. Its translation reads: CASRQGTRRETQYF.